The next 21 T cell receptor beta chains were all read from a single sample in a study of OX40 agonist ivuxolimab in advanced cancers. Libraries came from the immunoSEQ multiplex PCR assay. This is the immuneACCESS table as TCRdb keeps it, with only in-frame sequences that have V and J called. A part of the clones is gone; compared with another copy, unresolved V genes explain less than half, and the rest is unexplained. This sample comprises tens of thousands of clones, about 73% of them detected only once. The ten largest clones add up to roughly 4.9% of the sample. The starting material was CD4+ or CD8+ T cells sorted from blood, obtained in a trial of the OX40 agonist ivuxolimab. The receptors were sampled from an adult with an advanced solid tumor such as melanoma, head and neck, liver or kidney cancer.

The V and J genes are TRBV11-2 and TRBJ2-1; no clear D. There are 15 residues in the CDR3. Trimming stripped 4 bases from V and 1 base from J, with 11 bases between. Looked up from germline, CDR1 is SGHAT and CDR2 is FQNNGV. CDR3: CASSSYIRSYNEQFF. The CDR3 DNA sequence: TGTGCCAGCAGCTCTTACATCCGGTCCTACAATGAGCAGTTCTTC.

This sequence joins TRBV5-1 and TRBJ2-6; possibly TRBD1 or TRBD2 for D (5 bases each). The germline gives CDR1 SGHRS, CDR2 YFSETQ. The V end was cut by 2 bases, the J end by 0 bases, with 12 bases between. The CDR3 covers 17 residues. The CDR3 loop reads CASSFREISSGANVLTF. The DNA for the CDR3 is TGCGCCAGCAGCTTCAGGGAGATCAGCTCTGGGGCCAACGTCCTGACTTTC.

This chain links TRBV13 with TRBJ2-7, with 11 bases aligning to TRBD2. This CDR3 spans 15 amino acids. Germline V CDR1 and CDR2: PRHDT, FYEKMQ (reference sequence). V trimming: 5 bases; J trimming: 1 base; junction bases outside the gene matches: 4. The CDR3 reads CASSRGTSGSYEQYF. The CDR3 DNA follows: TGTGCCAGCAGCCGCGGGACTAGCGGATCCTACGAGCAGTACTTC.

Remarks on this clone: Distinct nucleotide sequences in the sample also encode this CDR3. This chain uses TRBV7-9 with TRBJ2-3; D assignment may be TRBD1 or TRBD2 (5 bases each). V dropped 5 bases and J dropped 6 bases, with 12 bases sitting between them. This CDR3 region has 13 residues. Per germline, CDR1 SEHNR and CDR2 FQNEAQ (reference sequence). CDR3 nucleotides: TGTGCCAGCAGCCCCCGGGGCCCCGATACGCAGTATTTT. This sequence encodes CASSPRGPDTQYF. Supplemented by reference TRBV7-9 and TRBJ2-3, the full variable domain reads DTGVSQNPRHKITKRGQNVTFRCDPISEHNRLYWYRQTLGQGPEFLTYFQNEAQLEKSRLLSDRFSAERPKGSFSTLEIQRTEQGDSAMYLCASSPRGPDTQYFGPGTRLTVL.

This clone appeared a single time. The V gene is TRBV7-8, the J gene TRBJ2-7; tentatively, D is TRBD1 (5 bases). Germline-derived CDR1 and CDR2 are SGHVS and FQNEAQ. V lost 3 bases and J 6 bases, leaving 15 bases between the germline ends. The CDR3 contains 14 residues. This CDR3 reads CASSFSTGRSEQYF. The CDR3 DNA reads TGTGCCAGCAGCTTTAGTACAGGAAGGAGCGAGCAGTACTTC.

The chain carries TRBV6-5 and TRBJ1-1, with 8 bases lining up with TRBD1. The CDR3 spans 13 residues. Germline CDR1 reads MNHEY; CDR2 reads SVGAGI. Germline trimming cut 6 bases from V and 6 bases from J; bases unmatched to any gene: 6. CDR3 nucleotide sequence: TGTGCCAGCAGAACGGGACAGGACGCTGAAGCTTTCTTT. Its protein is CASRTGQDAEAFF.

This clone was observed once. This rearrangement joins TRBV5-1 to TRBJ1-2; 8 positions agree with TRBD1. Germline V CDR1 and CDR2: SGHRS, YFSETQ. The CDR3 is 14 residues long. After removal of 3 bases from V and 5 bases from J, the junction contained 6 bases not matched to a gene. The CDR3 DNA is TGCGCCAGCAGCTACACAGGGGGTCCTTATGGCTACACCTTC. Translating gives CASSYTGGPYGYTF.

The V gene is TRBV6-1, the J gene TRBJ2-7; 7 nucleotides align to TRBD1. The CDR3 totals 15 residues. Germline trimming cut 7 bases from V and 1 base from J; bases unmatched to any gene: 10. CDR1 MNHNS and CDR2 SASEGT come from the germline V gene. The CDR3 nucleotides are TGTGCCAGCACCTATTCCGGGACAGCGTCCTACGAGCAGTACTTC. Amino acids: CASTYSGTASYEQYF.

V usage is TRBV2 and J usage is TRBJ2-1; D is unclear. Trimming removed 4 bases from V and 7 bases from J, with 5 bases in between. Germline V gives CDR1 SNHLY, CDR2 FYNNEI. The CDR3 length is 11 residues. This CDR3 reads CASSVRNEQFF. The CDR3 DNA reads TGTGCCAGCAGTGTGCGGAATGAGCAGTTCTTC.

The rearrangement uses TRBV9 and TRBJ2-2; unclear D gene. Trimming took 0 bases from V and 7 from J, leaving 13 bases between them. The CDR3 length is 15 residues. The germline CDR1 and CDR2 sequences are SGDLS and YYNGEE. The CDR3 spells CASSVGSGVDGELFF. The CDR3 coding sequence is TGTGCCAGCAGCGTAGGAAGTGGGGTGGACGGGGAGCTGTTTTTT.

The CDR3 nucleotides are TGTGCCAGCGGGACCGGCGGAACAGGCTACACCTTC. Translating gives CASGTGGTGYTF. The V call is TRBV11-3, the J call TRBJ1-2, with D perhaps matching TRBD1 (5 bases). V shed 8 bases and J shed 8 bases, with 15 bases lying between them. The CDR3 is made up of 12 amino acids. CDR1 and CDR2 from the germline V gene are SGHNT and YENEEA.

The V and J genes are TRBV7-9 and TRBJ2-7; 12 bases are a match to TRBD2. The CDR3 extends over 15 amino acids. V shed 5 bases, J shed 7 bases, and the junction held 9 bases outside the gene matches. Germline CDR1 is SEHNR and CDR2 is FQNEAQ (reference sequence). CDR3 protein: CASSPMTSGSGEQYF. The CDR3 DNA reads TGTGCCAGCAGCCCCATGACTAGCGGGAGTGGGGAGCAGTACTTC.

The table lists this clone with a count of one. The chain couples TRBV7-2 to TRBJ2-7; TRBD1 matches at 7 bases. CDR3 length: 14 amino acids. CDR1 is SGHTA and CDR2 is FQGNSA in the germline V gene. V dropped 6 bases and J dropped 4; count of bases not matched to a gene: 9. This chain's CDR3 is CASRGPGTAYEQYF. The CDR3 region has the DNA TGTGCCAGCAGAGGACCCGGGACAGCTTACGAGCAGTACTTC. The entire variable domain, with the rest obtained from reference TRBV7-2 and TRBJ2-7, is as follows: GAGVSQSPSNKVTEKGKDVELRCDPISGHTALYWYRQSLGQGLEFLIYFQGNSAPDKSGLPSDRFSAERTGGSVSTLTIQRTQQEDSAVYLCASRGPGTAYEQYFGPGTRLTVT.

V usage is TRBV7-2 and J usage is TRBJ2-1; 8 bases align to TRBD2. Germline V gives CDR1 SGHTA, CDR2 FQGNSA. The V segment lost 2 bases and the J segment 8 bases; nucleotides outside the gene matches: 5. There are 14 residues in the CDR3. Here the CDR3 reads CASSLLRAGDEQFF. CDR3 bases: TGTGCCAGCAGCTTACTCAGAGCGGGGGATGAGCAGTTCTTC. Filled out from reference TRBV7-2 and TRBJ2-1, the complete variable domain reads GAGVSQSPSNKVTEKGKDVELRCDPISGHTALYWYRQSLGQGLEFLIYFQGNSAPDKSGLPSDRFSAERTGGSVSTLTIQRTQQEDSAVYLCASSLLRAGDEQFFGPGTRLTVL.

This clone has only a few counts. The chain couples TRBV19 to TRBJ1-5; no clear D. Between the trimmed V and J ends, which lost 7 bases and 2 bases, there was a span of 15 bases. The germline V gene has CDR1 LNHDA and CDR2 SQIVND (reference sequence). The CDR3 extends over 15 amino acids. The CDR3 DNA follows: TGTGCCAGTACCCTGTGGGGATTGGGCAATCAGCCCCAGCATTTT. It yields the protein CASTLWGLGNQPQHF.

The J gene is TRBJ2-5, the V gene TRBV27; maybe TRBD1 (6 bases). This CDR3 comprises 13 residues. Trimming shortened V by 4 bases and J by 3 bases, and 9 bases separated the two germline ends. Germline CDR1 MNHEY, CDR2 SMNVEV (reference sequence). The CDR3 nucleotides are TGTGCCAGCAGTTCAAACAGGGAAGAGACCCAGTACTTC. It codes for CASSSNREETQYF.

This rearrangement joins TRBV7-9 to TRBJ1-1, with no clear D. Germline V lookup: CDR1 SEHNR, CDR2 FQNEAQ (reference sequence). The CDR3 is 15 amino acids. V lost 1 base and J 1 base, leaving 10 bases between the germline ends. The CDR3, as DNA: TGTGCCAGCAGCTTAGAGTACTTCTCGAACACTGAAGCTTTCTTT. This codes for CASSLEYFSNTEAFF. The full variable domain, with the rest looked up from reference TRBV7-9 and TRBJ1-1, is DTGVSQNPRHKITKRGQNVTFRCDPISEHNRLYWYRQTLGQGPEFLTYFQNEAQLEKSRLLSDRFSAERPKGSFSTLEIQRTEQGDSAMYLCASSLEYFSNTEAFFGQGTRLTVV.

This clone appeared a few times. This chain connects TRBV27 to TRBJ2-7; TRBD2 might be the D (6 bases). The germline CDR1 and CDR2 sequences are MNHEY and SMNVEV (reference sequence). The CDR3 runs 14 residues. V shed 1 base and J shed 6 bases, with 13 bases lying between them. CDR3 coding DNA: TGTGCCAGCAGTTTATACGGCGGGGCGGGCGAGCAGTACTTC. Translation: CASSLYGGAGEQYF.

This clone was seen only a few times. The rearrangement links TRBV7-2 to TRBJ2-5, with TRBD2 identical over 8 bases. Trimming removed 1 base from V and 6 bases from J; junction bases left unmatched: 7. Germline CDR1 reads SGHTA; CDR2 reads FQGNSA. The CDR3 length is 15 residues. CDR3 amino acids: CASSLGPAGAQTQYF. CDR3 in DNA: TGTGCCAGCAGCTTAGGCCCAGCGGGGGCTCAGACCCAGTACTTC. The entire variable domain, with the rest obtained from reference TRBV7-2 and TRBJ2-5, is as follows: GAGVSQSPSNKVTEKGKDVELRCDPISGHTALYWYRQSLGQGLEFLIYFQGNSAPDKSGLPSDRFSAERTGGSVSTLTIQRTQQEDSAVYLCASSLGPAGAQTQYFGPGTRLLVL.

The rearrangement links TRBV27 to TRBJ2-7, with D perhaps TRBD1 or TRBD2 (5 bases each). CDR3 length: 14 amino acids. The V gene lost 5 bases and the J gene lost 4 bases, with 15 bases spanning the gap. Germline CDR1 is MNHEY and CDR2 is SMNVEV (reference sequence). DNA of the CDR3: TGTGCCAGCAGTCCTCGGTGGGGCGGGTACGAGCAGTACTTC. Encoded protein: CASSPRWGGYEQYF.

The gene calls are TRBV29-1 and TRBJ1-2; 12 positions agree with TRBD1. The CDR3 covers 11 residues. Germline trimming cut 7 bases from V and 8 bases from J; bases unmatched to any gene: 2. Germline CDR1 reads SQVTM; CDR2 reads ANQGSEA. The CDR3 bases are TGCAGCGCTGGGACAGGGGGCGGCTACACCTTC. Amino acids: CSAGTGGGYTF.